Listed below are T cell receptor beta chains from one sample, sequenced in a study of cytomegalovirus exposure and HLA in healthy donors. The assay was immunoSEQ multiplex PCR, and TCRdb's table has in-frame clones only and misses some. This sample has more than 80,000 clones, with roughly 79% found just once. The sequenced material came from PBMCs. The receptors derive from a woman in her 70s in good health and CMV-seropositive. The CDR3 runs from the conserved cysteine through the conserved F or W. Fields, in order: V gene, D gene, J gene, clone size, CDR3 protein, CDR3 DNA. The D gene is left open where the match is weak. A row's size may be missing; if present it is once, few, many or a size class.

v_gene: TRBV2; d_gene: TRBD2; j_gene: TRBJ2-3; abundance: few; CDR3aa: CASSSNGLAGGTDTQYF; CDR3nt: TGTGCCAGCAGTAGCAACGGACTAGCGGGAGGGACAGATACGCAGTATTTT
v_gene: TRBV7-6; d_gene: -; j_gene: TRBJ2-7; abundance: -; CDR3aa: CASSLGDSSYEQYF; CDR3nt: TGTGCCAGCAGCTTAGGCGACAGCTCCTACGAGCAGTACTTC
v_gene: TRBV18; d_gene: -; j_gene: TRBJ2-7; abundance: -; CDR3aa: CASSPSDMGSYEQYF; CDR3nt: TGTGCCAGCTCACCCTCGGACATGGGGTCCTACGAGCAGTACTTC
v_gene: TRBV12-5; d_gene: TRBD1; j_gene: TRBJ1-2; abundance: -; CDR3aa: CASGFHGQVLYGYTF; CDR3nt: TGTGCTAGTGGTTTCCACGGACAGGTCCTCTATGGCTACACCTTC
v_gene: TRBV2; d_gene: TRBD1; j_gene: TRBJ1-1; abundance: -; CDR3aa: CASGELRGQEAFF; CDR3nt: TGTGCCAGCGGGGAACTCAGGGGGCAGGAAGCTTTCTTT
v_gene: TRBV5-1; d_gene: TRBD1; j_gene: TRBJ2-3; abundance: -; CDR3aa: CASSLGQGFSDTQYF; CDR3nt: TGCGCCAGCAGCTTGGGACAGGGGTTCTCAGATACGCAGTATTTT
v_gene: TRBV10-1; d_gene: -; j_gene: TRBJ1-1; abundance: -; CDR3aa: CASSPIGGQKAFF; CDR3nt: TGCGCCAGCAGCCCCATCGGGGGGCAGAAAGCTTTCTTT
v_gene: TRBV6-5; d_gene: -; j_gene: TRBJ1-3; abundance: -; CDR3aa: CASSSTGTSGNTIYF; CDR3nt: TGTGCCAGCAGTTCCACAGGGACGAGCGGAAACACCATATATTTT
v_gene: TRBV5-4; d_gene: TRBD2; j_gene: TRBJ2-5; abundance: -; CDR3aa: CASSFSVAGAETQYF; CDR3nt: TGTGCCAGCAGCTTTTCTGTAGCGGGAGCTGAGACCCAGTACTTC
v_gene: TRBV7-9; d_gene: -; j_gene: TRBJ1-1; abundance: -; CDR3aa: CASSLARGNTEAFF; CDR3nt: TGTGCCAGCAGCTTAGCGAGAGGAAACACTGAAGCTTTCTTT
v_gene: TRBV5-1; d_gene: TRBD1; j_gene: TRBJ2-3; abundance: -; CDR3aa: CASSIPTGSRTDTQYF; CDR3nt: TGCGCCAGCAGCATTCCGACAGGGTCGCGTACAGATACGCAGTATTTT
v_gene: TRBV2; d_gene: -; j_gene: TRBJ2-1; abundance: -; CDR3aa: CASSPMNEQFF; CDR3nt: TGTGCCAGCAGCCCCATGAATGAGCAGTTCTTC